This T cell receptor beta chain was recorded in a study of cytomegalovirus exposure and HLA in healthy donors. Study-wide results and limits: It emerged from a later analysis that several of the most significant clusters appeared to be linked to common viral pathogens. Serostatus for CMV was the only available immune exposure information. A later analysis showed HLA-associated TCR beta chains outstripping equally common others in clonal expansion. Follow-up analysis later connected one missense variant in DCLRE1C with trimming of TCR beta V- and J-genes.

Use of 60 Vbeta and 13 Jbeta primers characterized the PCR. Here immunoSEQ multiplex PCR was the method, and the copy in TCRdb shows in-frame clones only, minus some. The profile shows some 110,000 clones, about 79% of them singletons. J gave up 8 bases and V 2 bases, and 16 bases lay outside the gene matches. CDR1 is PRHDT, CDR2 FYEKMQ, per germline (reference sequence). The CDR3 consists of 18 residues. As for this clone: Its antigen remains unknown.

The chain joins TRBV13 to TRBJ1-2, with 11 bases matching TRBD1. Sequenced: PBMCs. The clonotype originates from a young woman in good health and CMV-seropositive. CDR3 residues: CASSLWGRDRGDPKGYTF. CDR3 bases: TGTGCCAGCAGCTTATGGGGCCGGGACAGGGGGGACCCTAAGGGCTACACCTTC.